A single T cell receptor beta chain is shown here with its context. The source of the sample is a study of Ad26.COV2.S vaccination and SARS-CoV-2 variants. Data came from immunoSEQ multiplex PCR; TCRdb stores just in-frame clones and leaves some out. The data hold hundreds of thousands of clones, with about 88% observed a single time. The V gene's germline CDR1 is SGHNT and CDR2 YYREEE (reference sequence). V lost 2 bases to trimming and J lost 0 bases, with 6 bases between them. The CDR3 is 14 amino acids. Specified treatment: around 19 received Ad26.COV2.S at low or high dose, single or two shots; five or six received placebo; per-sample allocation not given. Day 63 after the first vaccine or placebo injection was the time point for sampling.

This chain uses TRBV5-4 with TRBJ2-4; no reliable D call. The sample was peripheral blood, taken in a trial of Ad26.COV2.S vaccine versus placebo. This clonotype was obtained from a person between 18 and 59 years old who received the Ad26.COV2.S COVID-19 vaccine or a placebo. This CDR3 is CASSFQLAKNIQYF. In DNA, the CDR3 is TGTGCCAGCAGCTTTCAACTAGCCAAAAACATTCAGTACTTC.